This entry describes one T cell receptor beta chain. Its matching antigen is unknown. Regarding time point: before natalizumab initiation. T0 blood was collected before the first natalizumab infusion. The survey-level immunoSEQ assay was used. Produced via immunoSEQ multiplex PCR; TCRdb's table is partial and in-frame only. Altogether roughly 30,000 clones are present, more than 70% being singletons, with the ten largest covering 0.9% to 1.2%. The data derive from a study of multiple sclerosis patients with progressive multifocal leukoencephalopathy. Study in general: The control group, sampled over time, had multiple sclerosis, received natalizumab and did not develop PML. Study-wide findings and caveats: Lower normalized Shannon entropy suggested reduced TRB diversity in most PML patients.

The CDR3 runs 14 residues. Germline CDR1 SGHTA, CDR2 FQGNSA. The junction had 4 bases not matched to a gene; V was cut back by 4 bases and J by 4 bases. The source of this sequence is a human donor with multiple sclerosis. This chain uses TRBV7-2 with TRBJ2-7, with 10 bases aligning to TRBD1. Sequenced input: PBMCs. The DNA for the CDR3 is TGTGCCAGCAGCTCGGGGACAGGGGCGTACGAGCAGTACTTC. Its protein product is CASSSGTGAYEQYF.